A single sample gave rise to the 23 T cell receptor beta chains below, sequenced in a study of siplizumab effects on memory and regulatory T cells. Some clones are missing from TCRdb's copy, which holds only in-frame ones; the method was immunoSEQ multiplex PCR. This sample has 95,000 to 100,000 clones, with around 90% found just once. The sequencing input was non-Treg CD4+ T cells sorted from blood. Receptor source: a human donor in good health.

V gene TRBV28 combines with J gene TRBJ1-2, with a tentative D call TRBD1 (6 bases). CDR3 length: 15 residues. Germline V CDR1 and CDR2: MDHEN, SYDVKM. Trimming removed 3 bases from V and 4 bases from J, with 15 bases in between. CDR3 coding DNA: TGTGCCAGCAGTTTCTACAGGGTAAGATCCTATGGCTACACCTTC. It encodes CASSFYRVRSYGYTF.

The V call is TRBV5-1, the J call TRBJ2-6; no clear D. Trimming shortened V by 2 bases and J by 0 bases, and 9 bases separated the two germline ends. Looked up from germline, CDR1 is SGHRS and CDR2 is YFSETQ. The CDR3 has 16 residues. Written as DNA, the CDR3 is TGCGCCAGCAGCTTACCGGTACTCTCTGGGGCCAACGTCCTGACTTTC. Translating it yields CASSLPVLSGANVLTF. The variable domain in full, completed from reference TRBV5-1 and TRBJ2-6, reads KAGVTQTPRYLIKTRGQQVTLSCSPISGHRSVSWYQQTPGQGLQFLFEYFSETQRNKGNFPGRFSGRQFSNSRSEMNVSTLELGDSALYLCASSLPVLSGANVLTFGAGSRLTVL.

This chain links TRBV5-1 with TRBJ2-1; no clear D. V was clipped by 0 bases and J by 10 bases, with 8 bases between them. The CDR3 has 12 residues. CDR1 is SGHRS and CDR2 is YFSETQ in the germline V gene. CDR3 residues: CASSLVLEEQFF. CDR3 DNA: TGCGCCAGCAGCTTGGTTCTGGAGGAGCAGTTCTTC.

This clone was recorded once. The J gene is TRBJ1-2, the V gene TRBV18, with D tentatively TRBD1 (5 bases). V was shortened by 5 bases and J by 5 bases, with 21 bases between the two germline ends. This CDR3 has 16 amino acids. The germline V gene encodes CDR1 KGHSH and CDR2 LQKENI. The CDR3 DNA reads TGTGCCAGCTCAATTCTCGGGGCGGGCGACGGGTATGGCTACACCTTC. It specifies CASSILGAGDGYGYTF.

The J gene is TRBJ2-3, the V gene TRBV9, with D uncertain. Germline V CDR1 and CDR2: SGDLS, YYNGEE. Trimming removed 2 bases at V and 2 bases at J, with 15 bases between. There are 16 residues in the CDR3. CDR3 loop: CASSVALTTFTDTQYF. CDR3 DNA sequence: TGTGCCAGCAGCGTGGCATTAACTACATTCACAGATACGCAGTATTTT.

V usage is TRBV30 and J usage is TRBJ2-7; 9 bases are a match to TRBD1. The CDR3 runs to 18 residues. In germline, CDR1 is GTSNPN, CDR2 SVGIG (reference sequence). Trimming removed 2 bases from V and 6 bases from J; junction bases left unmatched: 20. The CDR3 protein is CAWSTNRGLISRSTEQYF. For the CDR3, the DNA is TGTGCCTGGAGTACAAACAGGGGGCTCATATCTCGTTCGACCGAGCAGTACTTC.

The chain couples TRBV28 to TRBJ2-7; D gene ambiguous. CDR1 and CDR2 from the germline V gene are MDHEN and SYDVKM. Trimming took off 9 bases at V and 2 bases at J, with 17 bases between the two ends. There are 14 residues in the CDR3. The CDR3 nucleotides read TGTGCCAGTCTCCCGGGTCCGAGGACCTACGAGCAGTACTTC. It is translated as CASLPGPRTYEQYF.

The chain uses TRBV27 and TRBJ2-1; D unresolved. Trimming shortened V by 3 bases and J by 6 bases, and 9 bases separated the two germline ends. The CDR3 runs 13 residues. Germline CDR1 is MNHEY and CDR2 is SMNVEV (reference sequence). This CDR3 is CASSFSFSNEQFF. The CDR3 DNA follows: TGTGCCAGCAGTTTCTCCTTTTCCAATGAGCAGTTCTTC.

The genes are TRBV11-3 and TRBJ2-3; D uncertain. The germline CDR1 and CDR2 sequences are SGHNT and YENEEA. V was trimmed by 0 bases and J by 1 base, leaving 17 bases between them. CDR3 length: 18 residues. CDR3: CASSLDLFGEPRTDTQYF. CDR3 sequence (DNA): TGTGCCAGCAGCTTAGATCTCTTTGGAGAACCTCGCACAGATACGCAGTATTTT.

The rearrangement uses TRBV5-4 and TRBJ2-5; perhaps D is TRBD1 or TRBD2 (6 bases each). The CDR3 loop spans 15 amino acids. Trimming removed 4 bases from V and 2 bases from J, with 15 bases in between. CDR1 is SGHNT and CDR2 is YYREEE in the germline V gene (reference sequence). The CDR3 protein is CASSPGAGEQETQYF. In nucleotides, the CDR3 is TGTGCCAGCAGCCCGGGGGCAGGGGAGCAAGAGACCCAGTACTTC.

The rearrangement links TRBV15 to TRBJ2-2, with 7 bases that match TRBD1. This CDR3 has 16 amino acids. Germline V CDR1 and CDR2: LNHNV, YYDKDF (reference sequence). Trimming took 4 bases from V and 0 from J; bases not matched to a gene: 5. The CDR3 DNA is TGTGCCACCAGCAAAAGCGGACAGGCGAACACCGGGGAGCTGTTTTTT. This gives the protein CATSKSGQANTGELFF.

This chain uses TRBV19 with TRBJ2-3, with D possibly being TRBD2 (5 bases). Deletions cut 9 bases from V and 5 bases from J, with 18 bases between. The CDR3 runs 14 residues. Germline loops: CDR1 LNHDA, CDR2 SQIVND (reference sequence). The chain's CDR3 is CARKTGEPKDTQYF. For the CDR3, the DNA is TGTGCCAGAAAGACCGGGGAACCCAAAGATACGCAGTATTTT.

The V gene is TRBV7-6, the J gene TRBJ2-5, with TRBD2 matching over 10 bases. TRBJ2-7 explains the end of the DNA better; the J call may be wrong. The CDR3 extends over 15 amino acids. Germline V gives CDR1 SGHVS, CDR2 FNYEAQ. The chain's CDR3 is CASSLGAGGPYEQYF. As DNA, the CDR3 is TGTGCCAGCAGCTTAGGAGCGGGAGGGCCCTACGAGCAGTACTTC.

This chain connects TRBV2 to TRBJ1-1; TRBD1 matches at 8 bases. From germline, CDR1 is SNHLY and CDR2 FYNNEI. The V and J ends lost 6 bases and 5 bases, in that order; junction bases with no gene match: 11. The CDR3 totals 15 residues. This CDR3 reads CASRDTGGISTEAFF. The CDR3 DNA is TGTGCCAGCAGGGATACAGGGGGGATAAGTACTGAAGCTTTCTTT.

V usage is TRBV29-1 and J usage is TRBJ2-7; TRBD1 agrees at 8 bases. This CDR3 has 13 amino acids. Trimming removed 5 bases from V and 5 bases from J; junction bases left unmatched: 8. The germline CDR1 and CDR2 sequences are SQVTM and ANQGSEA. CDR3 DNA: TGCAGCGTTCATGGACAGGGTACCAACGAGCAGTACTTC. Translated: CSVHGQGTNEQYF.

The chain is built from TRBV9 and TRBJ2-2; TRBD1 aligns across 8 bases. There are 17 residues in the CDR3. With 0 bases clipped from V and 4 bases from J, the junction kept 8 bases outside the gene matches. CDR1 and CDR2 (germline): SGDLS, YYNGEE. The chain's CDR3 is CASSVVPQGASTGELFF. Here the CDR3 DNA reads TGTGCCAGCAGCGTAGTCCCCCAGGGGGCAAGCACCGGGGAGCTGTTTTTT.

The V and J genes are TRBV6-1 and TRBJ2-7; 8 bases are shared with TRBD1. This CDR3 contains 15 residues. From germline, CDR1 is MNHNS and CDR2 SASEGT. Trimming took 7 bases from V and 2 from J; bases not matched to a gene: 10. CDR3 bases: TGTGCCAGCAATCCCGACAGGGGAAACCCCTACGAGCAGTACTTC. Protein: CASNPDRGNPYEQYF.

The V call is TRBV18, the J call TRBJ1-4; D gene uncertain. V was clipped by 3 bases and J by 0 bases, with 5 bases between them. In germline, CDR1 is KGHSH, CDR2 LQKENI. The CDR3 contains 14 residues. The CDR3 reads CASSPGATNEKLFF. DNA for the CDR3: TGTGCCAGCTCACCGGGAGCAACTAATGAAAAACTGTTTTTT.

The chain couples TRBV28 to TRBJ1-5, with 7 bases that match TRBD1. J was trimmed by 0 bases and V by 2 bases; bases with no gene match: 10. Germline V gives CDR1 MDHEN, CDR2 SYDVKM. The CDR3 spans 18 residues. CDR3 residues: CASSLVPRGTSSNQPQHF. In nucleotides, the CDR3 is TGTGCCAGCAGTTTAGTCCCCAGGGGGACTAGTAGCAATCAGCCCCAGCATTTT.

Points on this clone: This same CDR3 is encoded by further DNA sequences in the sample. The rearrangement uses TRBV9 and TRBJ2-5; D may be TRBD2 (6 bases). Germline loops: CDR1 SGDLS, CDR2 YYNGEE. V shed 2 bases and J shed 1 base, with 12 bases lying between them. This CDR3 is built from 15 residues. CDR3 region: CASSVESSGQETQYF. The CDR3 nucleotides are TGTGCCAGCAGCGTGGAAAGTAGCGGCCAAGAGACCCAGTACTTC.

The V gene is TRBV19, the J gene TRBJ2-3; D remains ambiguous. The germline V gene encodes CDR1 LNHDA and CDR2 SQIVND (reference sequence). The V end was cut by 3 bases, the J end by 2 bases, with 9 bases between. The CDR3 has 14 amino acids. CDR3 protein: CASSIRQATDTQYF. Here the CDR3 DNA reads TGTGCCAGTAGTATCCGGCAAGCCACAGATACGCAGTATTTT.

This rearrangement joins TRBV7-9 to TRBJ1-4; D may be TRBD1 (6 bases). The CDR3 length is 17 residues. Trimming pared 5 bases from V and 0 bases from J, leaving 16 bases between. CDR1 and CDR2 (germline): SEHNR, FQNEAQ (reference sequence). CDR3 in amino acids: CASSPRGGSATNEKLFF. In DNA, the CDR3 is TGTGCCAGCAGCCCCCGAGGGGGGTCGGCAACTAATGAAAAACTGTTTTTT.

The gene calls are TRBV5-1 and TRBJ2-4; possible D gene TRBD2, 6 bases. The CDR3 sequence is 15 residues long. Deletions cut 0 bases from V and 4 bases from J, with 11 bases between. Germline V gene data show CDR1 as SGHRS and CDR2 as YFSETQ. The DNA for the CDR3 is TGCGCCAGCAGCTTGGGGGTCCGGGGGAAAAACATTCAGTACTTC. Its protein is CASSLGVRGKNIQYF.